Listed here are 17 T cell receptor beta chains from one sample, sequenced in a study of low-dose radiotherapy and immunotherapy resistance in tumors. Primers targeting TRAV and TRBV primed first-strand cDNA, covering alpha and beta chains. A constant-region primer paired with the V-primer adapter amplified TCRs over about 19 PCR cycles. TCRdb called the reads again in MiXCR, with one record for every CDR3 protein. Here the sample spans about 39,000 distinct CDR3 sequences, about 28% being singletons. Time point given: before trial treatment. Sequencing used PBMCs, obtained before treatment. All receptors come from a male donor with gallbladder cancer.

Details on this clonotype: A far larger clone is off by one base, so a read error is likely. The V call is TRBV9, the J call TRBJ2-7; D is ambiguous. The CDR3 runs 12 residues. CDR1 is SGDLS, CDR2 YYNGEE, per germline. Between the trimmed V and J ends, which lost 0 bases and 10 bases, there was a span of 11 bases. CDR3 in amino acids: CASSVDGFSQYF. The CDR3 DNA follows: TGTGCCAGCAGCGTAGACGGTTTCTCACAGTACTTC.

This clonotype was seen ten or more times. The chain carries TRBV29-1 and TRBJ2-3, with D possibly TRBD2 on 6 matching bases. The CDR3 runs to 14 residues. V lost 5 bases to trimming and J lost 6 bases, with 18 bases between them. Germline-derived CDR1 and CDR2 are SQVTM and ANQGSEA. Here the CDR3 DNA reads TGCAGCGTTCGATCTAGCGCGAGGACCGATACGCAGTATTTT. This sequence encodes CSVRSSARTDTQYF.

This clonotype appeared many times. This chain uses TRBV27 with TRBJ1-2; 7 bases map to TRBD1. CDR1 MNHEY and CDR2 SMNVEV come from the germline V gene (reference sequence). The CDR3 consists of 15 residues. The V and J ends lost 6 bases and 7 bases, in that order; junction bases with no gene match: 14. The CDR3 spells CASRPPGEGAVGYTF. CDR3 nucleotide sequence: TGTGCCAGCAGACCACCAGGGGAGGGGGCTGTTGGCTACACCTTC.

The genes are TRBV27 and TRBJ2-5; 8 nucleotides line up with TRBD1. This CDR3 is 16 amino acids long. Germline trimming cut 5 bases from V and 5 bases from J; bases unmatched to any gene: 13. Germline values: CDR1 MNHEY, CDR2 SMNVEV (reference sequence). The CDR3 protein is CASSPTGQVTRETQYF. DNA for the CDR3: TGTGCCAGCAGTCCCACGGGACAGGTGACGCGGGAGACCCAGTACTTC.

The rearrangement links TRBV7-9 to TRBJ2-7; no clear D gene. Per germline, CDR1 SEHNR and CDR2 FQNEAQ (reference sequence). Trimming removed 5 bases from V and 6 bases from J, with 11 bases in between. This CDR3 comprises 12 residues. The CDR3, as DNA: TGTGCCAGCAGCCTGACACCCGCCGAGCAGTACTTC. Amino acid sequence: CASSLTPAEQYF.

There are many counts of this clonotype. The rearrangement uses TRBV12-5 and TRBJ2-2; tentative D call: TRBD2 (7 bases). The CDR3 has 18 residues. The V and J ends lost 1 base and 5 bases respectively, with 20 bases between them. Germline CDR1 reads LGHNT; CDR2 reads FRNRAP. The CDR3 here is CASGLEIFGGLGTGELFF. The CDR3, as DNA: TGTGCTAGTGGTTTGGAAATCTTCGGGGGGCTCGGTACCGGGGAGCTGTTTTTT. Filled out from reference TRBV12-5 and TRBJ2-2, the complete variable domain reads DARVTQTPRHKVTEMGQEVTMRCQPILGHNTVFWYRQTMMQGLELLAYFRNRAPLDDSGMPKDRFSAEMPDATLATLKIQPSEPRDSAVYFCASGLEIFGGLGTGELFFGEGSRLTVL.

This clonotype has at least ten counts. The V call is TRBV7-9, the J call TRBJ1-5, with 10 bases fitting TRBD1. The CDR3 contains 16 residues. Per the germline V gene, CDR1 is SEHNR and CDR2 is FQNEAQ (reference sequence). The V gene end was trimmed by 4 bases and the J gene end by 2 bases; junction bases not matched to a gene: 5. CDR3 sequence: CASSSSGTGGNQPQHF. CDR3 bases: TGTGCCAGCAGCTCCTCCGGGACAGGGGGCAATCAGCCCCAGCATTTT.

At least ten counts were recorded for this clonotype. This chain uses TRBV20-1 with TRBJ2-3, with no clear D. The germline V gene encodes CDR1 DFQATT and CDR2 SNEGSKA (reference sequence). This CDR3 has 15 amino acids. V gave up 2 bases and J gave up 0 bases, with 12 bases separating them. The CDR3 DNA sequence: TGCAGTGCTAGATGGCCCACCCGAAGCACAGATACGCAGTATTTT. Amino acid sequence: CSARWPTRSTDTQYF.

This clonotype was observed many times. Written as DNA, the CDR3 is TGCAGTGCTATCCCCGGGGGGCGACGGAGCAATCAGCCCCAGCATTTT. Protein sequence: CSAIPGGRRSNQPQHF. V gene TRBV20-1 combines with J gene TRBJ1-5; tentatively, D is TRBD1 (6 bases). From germline, CDR1 is DFQATT and CDR2 SNEGSKA (reference sequence). Trimming took 4 bases from V and 1 from J, leaving 17 bases between them. CDR3 length: 16 residues.

The rearrangement uses TRBV7-9 and TRBJ2-1; TRBD1 matches at 10 bases. The CDR3 covers 14 residues. The ends lost 8 bases at V and 4 bases at J; junction bases unmatched: 5. Germline V gives CDR1 SEHNR, CDR2 FQNEAQ (reference sequence). The CDR3 nucleotides read TGTGCCAGCGCCAGACAGGGGGCGTACAATGAGCAGTTCTTC. Amino acid sequence: CASARQGAYNEQFF.

This clonotype occurred many times. The chain uses TRBV7-2 and TRBJ2-3; TRBD2 matches at 10 bases. The CDR3 loop spans 14 amino acids. Unmatched junction bases numbered 4, after V lost 5 bases and J lost 5 bases. Germline lookup yields CDR1 SGHTA and CDR2 FQGNSA. CDR3 sequence (DNA): TGTGCCAGCAGCGTTAGCGGGAGGATAGATACGCAGTATTTT. Protein: CASSVSGRIDTQYF. The full variable domain, completed using reference TRBV7-2 and TRBJ2-3, is GAGVSQSPSNKVTEKGKDVELRCDPISGHTALYWYRQSLGQGLEFLIYFQGNSAPDKSGLPSDRFSAERTGGSVSTLTIQRTQQEDSAVYLCASSVSGRIDTQYFGPGTRLTVL.

In its sample, this clonotype was seen many times. This chain links TRBV15 with TRBJ2-3; no clear D. Looked up from germline, CDR1 is LNHNV and CDR2 is YYDKDF (reference sequence). CDR3 size: 14 residues. V was cut by 0 bases and J by 4 bases, with 8 bases left in between. CDR3 sequence (DNA): TGTGCCACCAGCAGAGATCTAAGGGCAGATACGCAGTATTTT. Translated, it gives CATSRDLRADTQYF.

This clonotype was observed many times. The V call is TRBV10-3, the J call TRBJ2-7; D may be TRBD2 (7 bases). Trimming shortened V by 6 bases and J by 4 bases, and 19 bases separated the two germline ends. The V gene's germline CDR1 is ENHRY and CDR2 SYGVKD. The CDR3 has 15 amino acids. The CDR3 bases are TGTGCCATCAGAACTAGCGAAGGGGGTCCTTACGAGCAGTACTTC. This translates into CAIRTSEGGPYEQYF.

The table lists this clonotype with many counts. V gene TRBV7-8 combines with J gene TRBJ2-1, with D perhaps matching TRBD2 (7 bases). V lost 5 bases to trimming and J lost 5 bases, with 19 bases between them. Germline V gene data show CDR1 as SGHVS and CDR2 as FQNEAQ. This CDR3 is built from 16 residues. CDR3 sequence: CASSAVYGGPNNEQFF. The DNA of the CDR3 is TGTGCCAGCAGCGCCGTGTACGGGGGGCCAAACAATGAGCAGTTCTTC.

Comments on this clonotype: One junction end disagrees with the germline gene, perhaps due to a read error. The chain carries TRBV5-1 and TRBJ2-3; TRBD2 is a possible D gene (6 bases). Germline V gene lookup returns CDR1 SGHRS and CDR2 YFSETQ. The CDR3 sequence is 15 residues long. CDR3 in DNA: TGCGCCAGCGGCTTGGCTGGGAGGAGCACAGATACGCAGTATTTT. Translating gives CASGLAGRSTDTQYF. The full variable domain, with the rest looked up from reference TRBV5-1 and TRBJ2-3, is KAGVTQTPRYLIKTRGQQVTLSCSPISGHRSVSWYQQTPGQGLQFLFEYFSETQRNKGNFPGRFSGRQFSNSRSEMNVSTLELGDSALYLCASGLAGRSTDTQYFGPGTRLTVL.

The chain carries TRBV6-2 or TRBV6-3 and TRBJ2-7; 8 bases are shared with TRBD1. J was trimmed by 3 bases and V by 5 bases; bases with no gene match: 3. There are 13 residues in the CDR3. Germline values: CDR1 MNHEY, CDR2 SVGEGT. This CDR3 reads CASSPGTGYEQYF. CDR3 nucleotide sequence: TGTGCCAGCAGTCCGGGGACAGGCTACGAGCAGTACTTC.

In its sample, this clonotype is medium-sized (0.01 to 0.1%). A junction end diverges from the germline sequence, so it may reflect a read error. The J gene is TRBJ2-1, the V gene TRBV5-1, with 10 bases that match TRBD2. The CDR3 is made up of 15 amino acids. The germline V gene has CDR1 SGHRS and CDR2 YFSETQ. The CDR3 reads CASSSSGGSYNEQFF. DNA of the CDR3: TGTGCCAGCAGCTCTAGCGGGGGCTCCTACAATGAGCAGTTCTTC.